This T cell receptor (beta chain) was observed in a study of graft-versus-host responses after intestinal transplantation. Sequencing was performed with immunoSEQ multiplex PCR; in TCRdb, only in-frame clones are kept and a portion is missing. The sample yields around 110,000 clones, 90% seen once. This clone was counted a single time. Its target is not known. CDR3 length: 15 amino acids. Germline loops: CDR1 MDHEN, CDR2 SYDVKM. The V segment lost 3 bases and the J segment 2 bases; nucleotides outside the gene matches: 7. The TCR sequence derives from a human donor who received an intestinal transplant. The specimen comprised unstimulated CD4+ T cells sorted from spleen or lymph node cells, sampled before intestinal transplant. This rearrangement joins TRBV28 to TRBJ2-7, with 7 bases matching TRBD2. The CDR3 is CASSFFGTIPYEQYF. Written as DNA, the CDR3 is TGTGCCAGCAGTTTTTTTGGGACTATTCCCTACGAGCAGTACTTC.